This T cell receptor beta chain appears in the sequencing data of a study of T cell responses to AZD1222 COVID-19 vaccine. Points on this clone: The target antigen is unknown.

General study points: Baseline serostatus was positive in only six AZD1222 recipients. Spike-specific TCR breadth and depth rose after two AZD1222 doses. Repertoire sampling occurred only after the peak T cell response. White British donors predominated, females outnumbered males, and clonal diversity was possibly underestimated.

Repertoires were generated with immunoSEQ multiplex PCR, while TCRdb's copy carries only in-frame clones and drops some. The sample yields around 120,000 clones, roughly 90% seen once. The CDR3 has 17 amino acids. Trimming shortened V by 3 bases and J by 3 bases, and 20 bases separated the two germline ends. CDR1 and CDR2 (germline): SEHNR, FQNEAQ (reference sequence). The sample in question was peripheral blood, obtained on day 0 of AZD1222 vaccination. The source is an adult in good health. The chain recombines TRBV7-9 with TRBJ1-1; D may be TRBD1 (5 bases). The CDR3 reads CASSLERWGDFDTEAFF. As DNA, the CDR3 is TGTGCCAGCAGCTTGGAAAGATGGGGGGACTTCGACACTGAAGCTTTCTTT.